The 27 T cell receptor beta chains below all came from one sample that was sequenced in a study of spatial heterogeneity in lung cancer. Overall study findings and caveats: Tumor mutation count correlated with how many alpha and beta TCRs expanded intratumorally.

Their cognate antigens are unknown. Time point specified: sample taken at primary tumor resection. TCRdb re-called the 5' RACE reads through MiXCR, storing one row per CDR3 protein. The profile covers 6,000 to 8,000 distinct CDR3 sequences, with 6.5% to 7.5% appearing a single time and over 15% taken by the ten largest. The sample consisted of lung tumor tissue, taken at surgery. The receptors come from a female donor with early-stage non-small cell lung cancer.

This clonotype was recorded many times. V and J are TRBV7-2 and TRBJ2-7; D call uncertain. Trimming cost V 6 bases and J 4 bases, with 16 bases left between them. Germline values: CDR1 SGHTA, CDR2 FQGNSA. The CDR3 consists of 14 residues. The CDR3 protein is CASRTATLGYEQYF. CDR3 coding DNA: TGTGCCAGCAGGACCGCGACCCTTGGGTACGAGCAGTACTTC.

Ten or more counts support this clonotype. The CDR3 nucleotides read TGTGCCAGCAGGAATGACTTGGGACAAGGAGAGACCCAGTACTTC. This translates into CASRNDLGQGETQYF. The V and J genes are TRBV7-8 and TRBJ2-5; tentative D call: TRBD1 (6 bases). V was clipped by 6 bases and J by 4 bases, with 18 bases between them. CDR1 is SGHVS and CDR2 is FQNEAQ in the germline V gene. This CDR3 is built from 15 residues.

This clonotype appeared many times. The CDR3 protein is CASSQATTYEQYF. The CDR3 DNA sequence: TGTGCCAGCAGCCAGGCGACTACTTACGAGCAGTACTTC. This rearrangement joins TRBV14 to TRBJ2-7; tentative D call: TRBD2 (5 bases). The ends were cut back, 3 bases at V and 4 bases at J, with 10 bases in the middle. This CDR3 has 13 residues. CDR1 and CDR2 from the germline V gene are SGHDN and FVKESK.

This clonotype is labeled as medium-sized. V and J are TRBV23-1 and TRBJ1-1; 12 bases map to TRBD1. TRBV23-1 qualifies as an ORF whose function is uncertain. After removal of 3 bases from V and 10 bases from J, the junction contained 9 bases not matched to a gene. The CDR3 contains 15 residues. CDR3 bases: TGCGCCAGCAGTCATCTCGGGACAGGGGGCTTTGGAGCTTTCTTT. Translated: CASSHLGTGGFGAFF.

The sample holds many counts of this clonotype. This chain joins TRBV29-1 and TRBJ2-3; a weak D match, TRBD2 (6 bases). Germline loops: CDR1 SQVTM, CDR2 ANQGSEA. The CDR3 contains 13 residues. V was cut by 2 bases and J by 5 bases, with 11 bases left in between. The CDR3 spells CSVERRGGDTQYF. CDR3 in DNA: TGCAGCGTTGAACGGAGGGGTGGAGATACGCAGTATTTT.

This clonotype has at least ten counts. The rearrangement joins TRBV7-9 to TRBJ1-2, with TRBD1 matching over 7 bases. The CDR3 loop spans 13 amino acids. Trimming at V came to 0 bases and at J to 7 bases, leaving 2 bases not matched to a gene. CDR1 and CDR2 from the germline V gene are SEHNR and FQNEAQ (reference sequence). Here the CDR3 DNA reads TGTGCCAGCAGCTTAGCAGGGGGCATTGGCTACACCTTC. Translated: CASSLAGGIGYTF. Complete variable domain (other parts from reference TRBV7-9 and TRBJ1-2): DTGVSQNPRHKITKRGQNVTFRCDPISEHNRLYWYRQTLGQGPEFLTYFQNEAQLEKSRLLSDRFSAERPKGSFSTLEIQRTEQGDSAMYLCASSLAGGIGYTFGSGTRLTVV.

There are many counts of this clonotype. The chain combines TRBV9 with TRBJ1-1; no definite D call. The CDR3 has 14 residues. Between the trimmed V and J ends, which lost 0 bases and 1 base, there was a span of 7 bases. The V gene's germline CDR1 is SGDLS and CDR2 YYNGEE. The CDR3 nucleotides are TGTGCCAGCAGCGTAGAGGCCCAGAACACTGAAGCTTTCTTT. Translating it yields CASSVEAQNTEAFF.

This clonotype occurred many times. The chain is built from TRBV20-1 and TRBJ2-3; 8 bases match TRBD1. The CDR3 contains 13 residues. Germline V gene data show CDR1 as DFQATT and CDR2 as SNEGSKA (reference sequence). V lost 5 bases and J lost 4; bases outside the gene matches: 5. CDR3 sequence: CSAWATGADTQYF. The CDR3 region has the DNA TGCAGTGCTTGGGCGACAGGGGCAGATACGCAGTATTTT.

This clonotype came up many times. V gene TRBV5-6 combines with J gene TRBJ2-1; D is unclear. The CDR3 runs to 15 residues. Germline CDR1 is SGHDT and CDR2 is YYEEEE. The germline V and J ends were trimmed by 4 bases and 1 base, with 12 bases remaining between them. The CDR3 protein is CASSRRSGSYNEQFF. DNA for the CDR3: TGTGCCAGCAGCCGGAGAAGTGGGTCCTACAATGAGCAGTTCTTC.

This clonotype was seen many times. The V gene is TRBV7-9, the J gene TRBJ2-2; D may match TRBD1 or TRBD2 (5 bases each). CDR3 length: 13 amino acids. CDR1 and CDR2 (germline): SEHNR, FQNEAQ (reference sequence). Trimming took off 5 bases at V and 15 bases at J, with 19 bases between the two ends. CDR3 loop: CASSTGTPPEVFF. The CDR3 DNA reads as TGTGCCAGCAGCACCGGGACCCCTCCCGAGGTGTTTTTT.

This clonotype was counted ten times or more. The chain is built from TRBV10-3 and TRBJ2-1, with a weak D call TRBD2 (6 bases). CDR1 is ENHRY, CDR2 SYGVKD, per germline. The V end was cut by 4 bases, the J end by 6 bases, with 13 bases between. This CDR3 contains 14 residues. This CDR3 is CAISVPAGGNEQFF. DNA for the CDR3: TGTGCCATCAGTGTGCCAGCGGGCGGCAATGAGCAGTTCTTC.

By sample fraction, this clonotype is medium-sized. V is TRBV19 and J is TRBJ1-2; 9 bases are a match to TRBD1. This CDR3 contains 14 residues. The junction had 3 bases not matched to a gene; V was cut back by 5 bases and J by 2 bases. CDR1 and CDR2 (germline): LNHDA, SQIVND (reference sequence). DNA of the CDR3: TGTGCCAGTAGTCGACAGGGGGACAACTATGGCTACACCTTC. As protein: CASSRQGDNYGYTF.

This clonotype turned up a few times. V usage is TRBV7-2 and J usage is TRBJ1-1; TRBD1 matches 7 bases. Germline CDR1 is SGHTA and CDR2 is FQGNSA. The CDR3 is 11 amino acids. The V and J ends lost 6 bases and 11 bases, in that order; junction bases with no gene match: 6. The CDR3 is CASRLGQAAFF. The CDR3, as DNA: TGTGCCAGCAGACTTGGACAGGCGGCTTTCTTT.

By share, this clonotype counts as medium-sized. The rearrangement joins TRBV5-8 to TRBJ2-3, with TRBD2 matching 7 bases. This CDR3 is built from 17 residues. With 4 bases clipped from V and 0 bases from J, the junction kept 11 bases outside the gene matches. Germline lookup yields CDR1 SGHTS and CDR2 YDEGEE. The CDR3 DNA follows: TGTGCCAGCAGCCTATTTAAGAGGGGAGGGAGCACAGATACGCAGTATTTT. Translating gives CASSLFKRGGSTDTQYF. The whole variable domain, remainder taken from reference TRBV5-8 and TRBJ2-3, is EAGVTQSPTHLIKTRGQQATLRCSPISGHTSVYWYQQALGLGLQFLLWYDEGEERNRGNFPPRFSGRQFPNYSSELNVNALELEDSALYLCASSLFKRGGSTDTQYFGPGTRLTVL.

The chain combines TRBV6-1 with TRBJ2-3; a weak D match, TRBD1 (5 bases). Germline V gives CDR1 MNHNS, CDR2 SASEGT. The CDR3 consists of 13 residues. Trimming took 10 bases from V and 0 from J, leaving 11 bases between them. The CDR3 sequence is CAIRQWSTDTQYF. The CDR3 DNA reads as TGTGCCATTCGACAGTGGAGCACAGATACGCAGTATTTT.

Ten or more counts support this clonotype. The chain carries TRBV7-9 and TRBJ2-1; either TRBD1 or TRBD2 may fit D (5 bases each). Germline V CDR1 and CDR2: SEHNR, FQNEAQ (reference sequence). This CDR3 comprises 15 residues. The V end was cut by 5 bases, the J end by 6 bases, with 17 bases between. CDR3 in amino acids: CASSAKLGTSNEQFF. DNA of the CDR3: TGTGCCAGCAGCGCGAAACTAGGGACGAGCAATGAGCAGTTCTTC.

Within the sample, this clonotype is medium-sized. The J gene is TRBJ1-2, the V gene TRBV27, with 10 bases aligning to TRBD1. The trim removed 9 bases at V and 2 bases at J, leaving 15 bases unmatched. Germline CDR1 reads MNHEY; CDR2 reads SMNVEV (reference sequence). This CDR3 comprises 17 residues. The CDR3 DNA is TGTGCCAGTAATCTACAAAACCGACAGGGGGCCAACTATGGCTACACCTTC. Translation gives CASNLQNRQGANYGYTF.

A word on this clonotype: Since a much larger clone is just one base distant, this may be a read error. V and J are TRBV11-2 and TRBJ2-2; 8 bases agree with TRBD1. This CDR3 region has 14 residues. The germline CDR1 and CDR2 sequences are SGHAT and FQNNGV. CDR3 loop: CAGSYGTGARELFF. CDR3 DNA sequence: TGTGCCGGCAGCTACGGGACAGGAGCCAGGGAGCTGTTTTTT.

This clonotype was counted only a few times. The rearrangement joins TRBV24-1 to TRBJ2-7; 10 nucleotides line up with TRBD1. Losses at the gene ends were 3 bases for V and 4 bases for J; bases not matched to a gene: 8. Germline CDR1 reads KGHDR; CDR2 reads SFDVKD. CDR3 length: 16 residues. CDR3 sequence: CATSDEPGQGLYEQYV. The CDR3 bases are TGTGCCACCAGTGATGAACCGGGACAGGGGTTATACGAGCAGTACGTC.

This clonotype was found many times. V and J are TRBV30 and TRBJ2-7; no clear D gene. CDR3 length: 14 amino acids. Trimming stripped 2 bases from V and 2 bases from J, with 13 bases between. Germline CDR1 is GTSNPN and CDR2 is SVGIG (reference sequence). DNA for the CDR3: TGTGCCTGGAGTTCTCTCGGCGGCGCCTACGAGCAGTACTTC. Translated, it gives CAWSSLGGAYEQYF.

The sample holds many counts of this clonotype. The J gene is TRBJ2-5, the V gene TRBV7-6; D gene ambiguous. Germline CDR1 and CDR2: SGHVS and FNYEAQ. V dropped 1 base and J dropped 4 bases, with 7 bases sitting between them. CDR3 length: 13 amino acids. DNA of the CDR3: TGTGCCAGCAGCTTAGGGATCAGAGAGACCCAGTACTTC. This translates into CASSLGIRETQYF.

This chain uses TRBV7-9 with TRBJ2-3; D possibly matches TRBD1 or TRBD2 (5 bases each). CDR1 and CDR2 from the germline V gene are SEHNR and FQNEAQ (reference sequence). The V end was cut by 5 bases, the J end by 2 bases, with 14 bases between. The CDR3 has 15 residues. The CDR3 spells CASSQLGVATDTQYF. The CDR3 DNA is TGTGCCAGCAGCCAATTGGGGGTGGCCACAGATACGCAGTATTTT.

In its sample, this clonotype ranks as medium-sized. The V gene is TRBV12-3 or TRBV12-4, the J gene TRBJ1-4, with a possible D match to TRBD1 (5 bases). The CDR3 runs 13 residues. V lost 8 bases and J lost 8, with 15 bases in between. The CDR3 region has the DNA TGTGCCAGCGGGACCTGGGGAGGAGAAAAACTGTTTTTT. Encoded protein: CASGTWGGEKLFF.

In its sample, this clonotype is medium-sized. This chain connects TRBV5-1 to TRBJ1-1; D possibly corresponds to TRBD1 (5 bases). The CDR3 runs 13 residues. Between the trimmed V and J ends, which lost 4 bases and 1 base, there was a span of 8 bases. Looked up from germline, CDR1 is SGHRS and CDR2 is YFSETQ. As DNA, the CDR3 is TGCGCCAGCAGCGTCGGACAGAACACTGAAGCTTTCTTT. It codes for CASSVGQNTEAFF.

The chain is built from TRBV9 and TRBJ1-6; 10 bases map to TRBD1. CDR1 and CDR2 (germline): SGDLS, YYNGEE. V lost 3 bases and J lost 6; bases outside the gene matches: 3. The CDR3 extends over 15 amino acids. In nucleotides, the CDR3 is TGTGCCAGCAGCGAAGGGACAGGGGCTAATTCACCCCTCCACTTT. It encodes CASSEGTGANSPLHF. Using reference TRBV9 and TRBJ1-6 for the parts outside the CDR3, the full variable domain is DSGVTQTPKHLITATGQRVTLRCSPRSGDLSVYWYQQSLDQGLQFLIQYYNGEERAKGNILERFSAQQFPDLHSELNLSSLELGDSALYFCASSEGTGANSPLHFGNGTRLTVT.

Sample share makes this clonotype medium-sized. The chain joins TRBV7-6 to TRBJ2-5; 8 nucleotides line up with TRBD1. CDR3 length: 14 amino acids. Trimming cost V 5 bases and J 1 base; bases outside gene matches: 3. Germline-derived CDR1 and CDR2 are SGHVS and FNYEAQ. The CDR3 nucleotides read TGTGCCAGCAGCAAGGACAGGGCCCAAGAGACCCAGTACTTC. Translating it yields CASSKDRAQETQYF.

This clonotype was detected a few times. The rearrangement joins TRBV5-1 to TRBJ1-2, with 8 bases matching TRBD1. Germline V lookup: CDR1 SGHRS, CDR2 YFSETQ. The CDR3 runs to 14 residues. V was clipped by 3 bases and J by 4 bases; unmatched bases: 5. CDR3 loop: CASSSDRVGYGYTF. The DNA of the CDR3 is TGCGCCAGCAGCTCGGACAGGGTCGGCTATGGCTACACCTTC.